These T cell receptor beta chains were read from a single sample in a study of OX40 agonist ivuxolimab in advanced cancers. Data came from immunoSEQ multiplex PCR; TCRdb stores just in-frame clones and leaves some out. In the table there are tens of thousands of clones, around 87% of which are singletons. Sequenced here: CD4+ or CD8+ T cells sorted from blood, sampled in a trial of the OX40 agonist ivuxolimab. The origin of the receptors is an adult with an advanced solid tumor such as melanoma, head and neck, liver or kidney cancer. Both conserved end residues are part of each CDR3. A D gene is named only where the DNA matches it firmly. Clone size is shown for a subset of rows, as once, few, many or a class of expanded clone.

V gene: TRBV5-1; clone size: -; J gene: TRBJ2-5; D gene: -; CDR3 DNA: TGCGCCAGCAGCGAGACACTCTGGGGTTCCGAGACCCAGTACTTC; CDR3 protein: CASSETLWGSETQYF
V gene: TRBV7-8; clone size: -; J gene: TRBJ1-6; D gene: -; CDR3 DNA: TGTGCCAGCAGCCCCGTGTCGGCGGGGAATTCACCCCTCCACTTT; CDR3 protein: CASSPVSAGNSPLHF
V gene: TRBV7-2; clone size: -; J gene: TRBJ2-7; D gene: -; CDR3 DNA: TGTGCCAGCAGCTTAACAGGACTCCAAACCTACGAGCAGTACTTC; CDR3 protein: CASSLTGLQTYEQYF
V gene: TRBV6-5; clone size: -; J gene: TRBJ2-1; D gene: -; CDR3 DNA: TGTGCCAGCAGTTACCATCTCAAAGGTGACCAAATTCAGTTCTTC; CDR3 protein: CASSYHLKGDQIQFF
V gene: TRBV18; clone size: -; J gene: TRBJ1-5; D gene: -; CDR3 DNA: TGTGCCAGCTCACCGGACAGAAATCAGCCCCAGCATTTT; CDR3 protein: CASSPDRNQPQHF
V gene: TRBV18; clone size: few; J gene: TRBJ1-2; D gene: -; CDR3 DNA: TGTGCCAGCTCACGGGGGACAAGCCCCTATGGCTACACCTTC; CDR3 protein: CASSRGTSPYGYTF
V gene: TRBV2; clone size: -; J gene: TRBJ2-3; D gene: -; CDR3 DNA: TGTGCCAGCACCAGAAGAGGAGATACGCAGTATTTT; CDR3 protein: CASTRRGDTQYF
V gene: TRBV4-1; clone size: -; J gene: TRBJ2-2; D gene: -; CDR3 DNA: TGCGCCAGCAGCCAAGAAGGCGGGAACACCGGGGAGCTGTTTTTT; CDR3 protein: CASSQEGGNTGELFF
V gene: TRBV6-5; clone size: -; J gene: TRBJ1-6; D gene: -; CDR3 DNA: TGTGCCAGCAGCTGGGGGGAAATAAATTCACCCCTCCACTTT; CDR3 protein: CASSWGEINSPLHF
V gene: TRBV6-5; clone size: -; J gene: TRBJ1-2; D gene: -; CDR3 DNA: TGTGCCAGCAGTTACTCGATAGTTTTCGGCTACACCTTC; CDR3 protein: CASSYSIVFGYTF
V gene: TRBV6-6; clone size: -; J gene: TRBJ1-2; D gene: -; CDR3 DNA: TGTGCCAGCAGTAAGGACAGCCAGGTCTATGGCTACACCTTC; CDR3 protein: CASSKDSQVYGYTF
V gene: TRBV4-2; clone size: -; J gene: TRBJ1-2; D gene: -; CDR3 DNA: TGTGCCAGCAGCCAAGGGGGTGGTGGGACTTATGGCTACACCTTC; CDR3 protein: CASSQGGGGTYGYTF
V gene: TRBV5-1; clone size: few; J gene: TRBJ2-4; D gene: -; CDR3 DNA: TGCGCCAGTCGTGTAGGCAACATTCAGTACTTC; CDR3 protein: CASRVGNIQYF
V gene: TRBV6-5; clone size: -; J gene: TRBJ2-7; D gene: -; CDR3 DNA: TGTGCCAGCACGGGCTACGCCTACGAGCAGTACTTC; CDR3 protein: CASTGYAYEQYF
V gene: TRBV2; clone size: once; J gene: TRBJ1-2; D gene: TRBD1; CDR3 DNA: TGTGCCAGCAGCGGGACAGGGGGCAGTTCCTATGGCTACACCTTC; CDR3 protein: CASSGTGGSSYGYTF
V gene: TRBV2; clone size: -; J gene: TRBJ2-5; D gene: -; CDR3 DNA: TGTGCCAGCAGTAGGGGGTCCCGGGAAGAGACCCAGTACTTC; CDR3 protein: CASSRGSREETQYF
V gene: TRBV7-2; clone size: -; J gene: TRBJ2-2; D gene: -; CDR3 DNA: TGTGCCAGCAGCCTAGTCAGGATCCCCGGGGAGCTGTTTTTT; CDR3 protein: CASSLVRIPGELFF
V gene: TRBV5-1; clone size: -; J gene: TRBJ2-7; D gene: -; CDR3 DNA: TGCGCCAGCAGAGGGGGGGAGGCTTCCTACGAGCAGTACTTC; CDR3 protein: CASRGGEASYEQYF
V gene: TRBV6-6; clone size: -; J gene: TRBJ2-7; D gene: -; CDR3 DNA: TGTGCCAGCAGCGCAGGGATGGGCGAGCAGTACTTC; CDR3 protein: CASSAGMGEQYF
V gene: TRBV6-5; clone size: -; J gene: TRBJ1-5; D gene: -; CDR3 DNA: TGTGCCAGCAGTCACCGGTCTAGCAATCAGCCCCAGCATTTT; CDR3 protein: CASSHRSSNQPQHF
V gene: TRBV6-1; clone size: -; J gene: TRBJ1-5; D gene: TRBD1; CDR3 DNA: TGTGCCAGCAGTGAGACAGGGGGGGCTCAGCCCCAGCATTTT; CDR3 protein: CASSETGGAQPQHF
V gene: TRBV28; clone size: -; J gene: TRBJ2-7; D gene: -; CDR3 DNA: TGTGCCAGCAGTTTGAGCGCCCCCTACGAGCAGCACTTC; CDR3 protein: CASSLSAPYEQHF
V gene: TRBV12-5; clone size: few; J gene: TRBJ2-1; D gene: TRBD2; CDR3 DNA: TGTGCTAGTGGTCTCATCCTAGCGGGAGGGCTGGGTGTGCAGTTCTTC; CDR3 protein: CASGLILAGGLGVQFF
V gene: TRBV11-1; clone size: -; J gene: TRBJ1-2; D gene: -; CDR3 DNA: TGTGCCAGCAGCTTGTCCGACAGGCTAAACTATGGCTACACCTTC; CDR3 protein: CASSLSDRLNYGYTF
V gene: TRBV30; clone size: few; J gene: TRBJ1-1; D gene: -; CDR3 DNA: TGTGCCTGGAGAAAGAAGAACACTGAAGCTTTCTTT; CDR3 protein: CAWRKKNTEAFF
V gene: TRBV28; clone size: -; J gene: TRBJ2-2; D gene: -; CDR3 DNA: TGTGCCAGCAGTCGCCCCACGGGACGGGTCGGGGAGCTGTTTTTT; CDR3 protein: CASSRPTGRVGELFF
V gene: TRBV29-1; clone size: -; J gene: TRBJ1-1; D gene: -; CDR3 DNA: TGCAGCGTTAATTACAGACAAAGAGCTTTCTTT; CDR3 protein: CSVNYRQRAFF
V gene: TRBV4-1; clone size: -; J gene: TRBJ2-6; D gene: -; CDR3 DNA: TGCGCCAGCAGCCAAGAGGGGGGCGGTTCGGTTCGCGGGGCCAACGTCCTGACTTTC; CDR3 protein: CASSQEGGGSVRGANVLTF
V gene: TRBV5-1; clone size: -; J gene: TRBJ1-6; D gene: -; CDR3 DNA: TGCGCCAGCAGCTTGGGGGACTACAGGGAGATTGGACCCCTCCACTTT; CDR3 protein: CASSLGDYREIGPLHF
V gene: TRBV29-1; clone size: once; J gene: TRBJ2-3; D gene: TRBD2; CDR3 DNA: TGCAGCGTTGTAAGGCGGGAGGGCCTCACAGATACGCAGTATTTT; CDR3 protein: CSVVRREGLTDTQYF
V gene: TRBV18; clone size: -; J gene: TRBJ2-5; D gene: -; CDR3 DNA: TGTGCCAGCTCATCAATTTCTTTGACAGGAGCAGGAGCGGGGACCCAGTACTTC; CDR3 protein: CASSSISLTGAGAGTQYF
V gene: TRBV30; clone size: few; J gene: TRBJ1-1; D gene: -; CDR3 DNA: TGTGCCTGGAGTGTAGCTAGGGGAACTGAAGCTTTCTTT; CDR3 protein: CAWSVARGTEAFF
V gene: TRBV7-2; clone size: -; J gene: TRBJ2-7; D gene: -; CDR3 DNA: TGTGCCAGCAGCCCGAGGCAGGACTACGGGGAGCAGTACTTC; CDR3 protein: CASSPRQDYGEQYF
V gene: TRBV13; clone size: -; J gene: TRBJ1-1; D gene: -; CDR3 DNA: TGTGCCAGCACCCGGACCGCATATCGCGTTTTCTTT; CDR3 protein: CASTRTAYRVFF
V gene: TRBV18; clone size: once; J gene: TRBJ2-1; D gene: -; CDR3 DNA: TGTGCCAGCTCGCCCTCCTCCGCGACCGGCCTATATGAGCAGTTCTTC; CDR3 protein: CASSPSSATGLYEQFF
V gene: TRBV5-6; clone size: -; J gene: TRBJ1-2; D gene: TRBD1; CDR3 DNA: TGTGCCAGCAGCGCCGGACAGGGGGCGGTCTATGGCTACACCTTC; CDR3 protein: CASSAGQGAVYGYTF
V gene: TRBV7-2; clone size: -; J gene: TRBJ1-1; D gene: -; CDR3 DNA: TGTGCCAGCAGCTCACAGCAGAACACTGAAGCTTTCTTT; CDR3 protein: CASSSQQNTEAFF
V gene: TRBV7-8; clone size: -; J gene: TRBJ1-4; D gene: -; CDR3 DNA: TGTGCCAGCAGCCCTCCCCGGGTCGGGTCTAATGAAAAACTGTTTTTT; CDR3 protein: CASSPPRVGSNEKLFF
V gene: TRBV4-2; clone size: once; J gene: TRBJ1-2; D gene: -; CDR3 DNA: TGTGCCAGCAGCCATCACGGCGGGGAATCTAGATATGGCTACACCTTC; CDR3 protein: CASSHHGGESRYGYTF
V gene: TRBV7-2; clone size: -; J gene: TRBJ1-3; D gene: TRBD1; CDR3 DNA: TGTGCCAGCAGCTGGATTGACAGGGCGGTAGGACACACCATATATTTT; CDR3 protein: CASSWIDRAVGHTIYF
V gene: TRBV7-6; clone size: -; J gene: TRBJ1-1; D gene: -; CDR3 DNA: TGTGCCAGCAGCTTAGCGGGCAGGGGCGCCTCGGTAGCTTTCTTT; CDR3 protein: CASSLAGRGASVAFF
V gene: TRBV15; clone size: -; J gene: TRBJ1-5; D gene: TRBD1; CDR3 DNA: TGTGCCACCAGCAGTAGTAGGTACAGGGGCAGTTATCAGCCCCAGCATTTT; CDR3 protein: CATSSSRYRGSYQPQHF
V gene: TRBV5-6; clone size: -; J gene: TRBJ1-2; D gene: -; CDR3 DNA: TGTGCCAGCAGCTTGTACCGGGTGACCGGCTACACCTTC; CDR3 protein: CASSLYRVTGYTF
V gene: TRBV7-2; clone size: -; J gene: TRBJ2-1; D gene: TRBD2; CDR3 DNA: TGTGCCAGCAGCTTTCGACTTGCAGCGGGAGTCTACAATGAGCAGTTCTTC; CDR3 protein: CASSFRLAAGVYNEQFF
V gene: TRBV28; clone size: -; J gene: TRBJ1-1; D gene: TRBD1; CDR3 DNA: TGTGCCAGCAACATTGGGGGACAGGAAGCTTTCTTT; CDR3 protein: CASNIGGQEAFF
V gene: TRBV18; clone size: -; J gene: TRBJ2-5; D gene: -; CDR3 DNA: TGTGCCAGCTCACCACCTAATCGTGAGACCCAGTACTTC; CDR3 protein: CASSPPNRETQYF
V gene: TRBV18; clone size: -; J gene: TRBJ2-2; D gene: -; CDR3 DNA: TGTGCCAGCTCATTGGTGAACACCGGGGAGCTGTTTTTT; CDR3 protein: CASSLVNTGELFF
V gene: TRBV5-6; clone size: once; J gene: TRBJ2-1; D gene: -; CDR3 DNA: TGTGCCAGCAGCTTGGGCAGTGAGCAGTTCTTC; CDR3 protein: CASSLGSEQFF
V gene: TRBV4-3; clone size: -; J gene: TRBJ2-7; D gene: -; CDR3 DNA: TGCGCCAGCAGCCATGTCTTTAGCGGAGGCCGCTACGAGCAGTACTTC; CDR3 protein: CASSHVFSGGRYEQYF
V gene: TRBV5-5; clone size: -; J gene: TRBJ2-1; D gene: -; CDR3 DNA: TGTGCCAGCAGCCACAGGGAATATGAGCAGTTCTTC; CDR3 protein: CASSHREYEQFF
V gene: TRBV5-5; clone size: -; J gene: TRBJ2-3; D gene: -; CDR3 DNA: TGTGCCAGCAGCGCCTGGGGGCGGGTAGATACGCAGTATTTT; CDR3 protein: CASSAWGRVDTQYF
V gene: TRBV6-1; clone size: -; J gene: TRBJ2-7; D gene: -; CDR3 DNA: TGTGCCAGCAGGTATAATTACGAGCAGTACTTC; CDR3 protein: CASRYNYEQYF